This entry features one T cell receptor beta chain sequence. The data belong to a study of blood T cell repertoires in COVID-19. Trimming pared 3 bases from V and 6 bases from J, leaving 9 bases between. The germline gives CDR1 SNHLY, CDR2 FYNNEI. The CDR3 is made up of 13 amino acids. TCRdb keeps only in-frame clones here, not all; method: immunoSEQ multiplex PCR. The table shows approximately 440,000 clones, with 90% occurring only once. The chain employs TRBV2 and TRBJ1-3; D might be TRBD1 (5 bases). The sequencing input was PBMCs or T cells enriched from blood (not recorded which). The TCR originated in a man aged 18-30 years who had recovered from COVID-19. The CDR3 nucleotides read TGTGCCAGCAGTGACGCAGGGTCAAACACCATATATTTT. This sequence encodes CASSDAGSNTIYF.